This TCR beta chain stems from a study of T-cell reconstitution after alpha-beta-depleted transplantation in children. Whole-study results and caveats: The origin of alpha-beta T cells about two months after transplant was reportedly several hundred expanded graft clones. Most T-cell counts and diversity one year after the transplant came from T cells that were newly produced.

As to this clonotype: Its antigen is not known.

V dropped 1 base and J dropped 3 bases, with 15 bases sitting between them. Germline CDR1 is SGHTA and CDR2 is FQGNSA. The CDR3 runs 16 residues. The authors prepared the TCRbeta library with unique molecular identifiers. From the PCR reads, TCRdb called clonotypes with MiXCR, one entry per CDR3 protein. This repertoire shows some 200,000 distinct CDR3 sequences, approximately 8.4% found once; its top ten account for 35% to 40%. The chain has TRBV7-2 and TRBJ1-2; weak D call: TRBD1 (5 bases). The TCR originated in a male patient between 2 and 15 years old who had a stem cell transplant for acute myeloid leukemia, so the T cells may come from the graft donor. Material: PBMCs, mostly from graft donor cells, obtained 360 days after TCRalphabeta/CD19-depleted stem cell transplant. CDR3 DNA sequence: TGTGCCAGCAGCTTAGGCGCAGGGATTTTCCACTATGGCTACACCTTC. Encoded protein: CASSLGAGIFHYGYTF.